The rows below give T cell receptor beta chains drawn from one sample of a study of Tregs in tolerant kidney transplant recipients. Profiling relied on immunoSEQ multiplex PCR, and the TCRdb table lists in-frame clones only, not all of them. This repertoire shows approximately 44,000 clones, around 95% found once; its top ten account for around 0.35%. Their target antigens are unknown. Sequences were obtained from Tregs from blood cultured with allogeneic cells. The receptors here all came from a human donor in good health. CDR3s include the opening cysteine and the closing phenylalanine or tryptophan. A D gene is named only where the DNA matches it firmly. Rows may omit the clone size; those that give it use once, few, many or a size class.

>TRBV6-5|.|.|TRBJ1-5
TGTGCCAGCAGTTACGATATGGATCAGCCCCAGCATTTT
CASSYDMDQPQHF
>TRBV11-3|.|.|TRBJ2-7
TGTGCCAGCAGCTTGCAGTTCACCTACGAGCAGTACTTC
CASSLQFTYEQYF
>TRBV5-1|.|.|TRBJ2-2
TGCGCCAGCACTCCCAGACTGGGGGCCGGGGAGCTGTTTTTT
CASTPRLGAGELFF
>TRBV5-1|.|.|TRBJ1-1
TGCGCCAGCAGCTTGGCCTTGGGGGGTGAAGCTTTCTTT
CASSLALGGEAFF
>TRBV5-4|.|.|TRBJ2-7
TGTGCCAGCAGCCAACACGGAGGTTGGTACTTC
CASSQHGGWYF
>TRBV7-9|.|.|TRBJ2-1
TGTGCCAGCAGCTTAACCCCCCAGGCAATACTCTCCTACAATGAGCAGTTCTTC
CASSLTPQAILSYNEQFF
>TRBV23-1|.|.|TRBJ1-2
TGCGCCAGCAGTCAATCGGATTATGGCTACACCTTC
CASSQSDYGYTF
>TRBV5-1|.|TRBD2|TRBJ2-3
TGCGCCAGCAGCCACTTCAGCGGGGGCCCAGATACGCAGTATTTT
CASSHFSGGPDTQYF
>TRBV5-1|.|TRBD2|TRBJ2-3
TGCGCCAGCAGCTTTGATTGGGGGGGTCTAAAGTATTTT
CASSFDWGGLKYF
>TRBV5-1|.|TRBD1|TRBJ2-5
TGCGCCAGCAGCCCCTATCCCGACAGGGTCCAAGAGACCCAGTACTTC
CASSPYPDRVQETQYF
>TRBV6-5|.|.|TRBJ1-1
TGTGCCAGCAGTTCCGTCCACATGAACACTGAAGCTTTCTTT
CASSSVHMNTEAFF
>TRBV11-3|.|.|TRBJ2-2
TGTGCCAGCAGCTTAGATGGGGCCCTTAAAGCCGGCGCCGGGGAGCTGTTTTTT
CASSLDGALKAGAGELFF
>TRBV5-4|.|TRBD1|TRBJ1-1
TGTGCCAGCAGCTCCTGGAACAGGGGGCAGACTGAAGCTTTCTTT
CASSSWNRGQTEAFF
>TRBV25-1|.|TRBD1|TRBJ2-5
TGTGCCAGCAGTCCCACTACAGGGGTGCAGACCCAGTACTTC
CASSPTTGVQTQYF
>TRBV19|.|.|TRBJ2-7
TGTGCCAGTAGGCTTGGACCGTATACCTACTACGAGCAGTACTTC
CASRLGPYTYYEQYF
>TRBV6-5|.|.|TRBJ2-4
TGTGCCAGCAGTTACTCACGGATGACAGGAAACATTCAGTACTTC
CASSYSRMTGNIQYF
>TRBV5-1|.|TRBD2|TRBJ2-2
TGCGCCAGCAGCTGGGGGACTAGCGGGAGGGCCCTTTTTAACACCGGGGAGCTGTTTTTT
CASSWGTSGRALFNTGELFF
>TRBV5-6|.|.|TRBJ2-1
TGTGCCAGCAGCCGATACCCCAATGAGCAGTTCTTC
CASSRYPNEQFF
>TRBV6-5|once|.|TRBJ1-2
TGTGCCAGCAGTTACGGAGGTCGTACGAGTACCTTC
CASSYGGRTSTF
>TRBV5-8|.|TRBD1|TRBJ2-5
TGTGCCAGCAGCAGGTACAGGGGTGAGACCCAGTACTTC
CASSRYRGETQYF
>TRBV6-4|.|.|TRBJ1-2
TGTGCCAGCGGCGGCCGCCCGAGGCAGGGAAAAAACTATGGCTACACCTTC
CASGGRPRQGKNYGYTF
>TRBV4-1|.|.|TRBJ2-7
TGCGCCAGCAGCCAAGTAGCTGCAGGGGACCCCTACGAGCAGTACTTC
CASSQVAAGDPYEQYF
>TRBV5-1|few|.|TRBJ2-7
TGCGCCAGCAGTCCGGGCACTAGTTATCATCGGCGCCACGAGCAGTACTTC
CASSPGTSYHRRHEQYF
>TRBV7-9|.|.|TRBJ2-2
TGTGCCAGCAGCTTAGTTCCCGGGGAGCTGTTTTTT
CASSLVPGELFF
>TRBV5-1|.|.|TRBJ2-1
TGCGCCAGCACCCTAGGCAACTCCTACAATGAGCAGTTCTTC
CASTLGNSYNEQFF
>TRBV4-1|.|.|TRBJ2-5
TGCGCCAGCAGCCAAGTTGAGAGCCACCAAGAGACCCAGTACTTC
CASSQVESHQETQYF
>TRBV7-9|.|TRBD1|TRBJ2-7
TGTGCCAGCAGCTTAGTAGACAGGGGGCCCTACGAGCAGTACTTC
CASSLVDRGPYEQYF
>TRBV10-3|.|TRBD2|TRBJ2-5
TGTGCCATCAGTGCTAGCGGAGAGGGGGAGACCCAGTACTTC
CAISASGEGETQYF
>TRBV19|.|TRBD1|TRBJ2-7
TGTGCCACCTCCCAGACAGGGATCTCCTACGAGCAGTACTTC
CATSQTGISYEQYF
>TRBV4-1|few|.|TRBJ1-1
TGCGCCAGCAGCCAACCCGGGGAGAACACTGAAGCTTTCTTT
CASSQPGENTEAFF
>TRBV12-5|once|TRBD2|TRBJ2-1
TGTGCTAGTGGTTTGTCCCTACTAGCGGGAGGGTTCCATGAGCAGTTCTTC
CASGLSLLAGGFHEQFF
>TRBV7-2|.|.|TRBJ2-3
TGTGCCAGCAGCTTAGTTGGGACCCCTAGCACAGATACGCAGTATTTT
CASSLVGTPSTDTQYF
>TRBV7-8|few|.|TRBJ1-4
TGTGCCAGCAGCTTAGTTCAATGGTCGGCAACTAATGAAAAACTGTTTTTT
CASSLVQWSATNEKLFF
>TRBV18|.|TRBD1|TRBJ1-2
TGTGCCAGCTCACCACAAACTACAGGGGGCGACTATGGCTACACCTTC
CASSPQTTGGDYGYTF
>TRBV14|.|TRBD2|TRBJ2-1
TGTGCCAGCAGCCAAGATCTAGCGGGAGGGGAGCAGTTCTTC
CASSQDLAGGEQFF
>TRBV18|.|TRBD2|TRBJ2-2
TGTGCCAGCTCACCACTGCGGGAGTGGGGCACCGGGGAGCTGTTTTTT
CASSPLREWGTGELFF
>TRBV11-1|.|.|TRBJ2-5
TGTGCCAGCAGCTTAGTACCCGGGGGAGAGACCCAGTACTTC
CASSLVPGGETQYF
>TRBV19|.|TRBD1|TRBJ1-4
TGTGCCAGTAGTATAGGCCCCCCCGGGACAGTTCGCGAAAAACTGTTTTTT
CASSIGPPGTVREKLFF
>TRBV6-6|.|TRBD1|TRBJ1-5
TGTGCCAGCAATTTAATTGTCGGGACAGGGGATCAGCCCCAGCATTTT
CASNLIVGTGDQPQHF
>TRBV7-9|.|.|TRBJ2-7
TGTGCCAGCAGCTTAGGCCTACTCTACGAGCAGTACTTC
CASSLGLLYEQYF
>TRBV5-1|.|TRBD1|TRBJ2-7
TGCGCCAGCAGCAGGACCGGGACAGGGGGCTACGAGCAGTACTTC
CASSRTGTGGYEQYF
>TRBV7-8|once|.|TRBJ2-3
TGTGCCAGCAGCTTAGCGGTAGGGACCGACCATCTTACGCAGTATTTT
CASSLAVGTDHLTQYF
>TRBV18|medium-sized|TRBD1|TRBJ2-7
TGTGCCAGCTCACCGTGGACAGGGAGCTCCTACGAGCAGTACTTC
CASSPWTGSSYEQYF
>TRBV18|.|TRBD2|TRBJ2-7
TGTGCCAGCTCACAACTAGCGGGCACCTCCTACGAGCAGTACTTC
CASSQLAGTSYEQYF
>TRBV5-5|once|.|TRBJ1-5
TGTGCCAGCAGCTTGTGGGGGGATCAGCCCCAGCATTTT
CASSLWGDQPQHF
>TRBV6-1|.|TRBD1|TRBJ1-1
TGTGCCAGCAGTGAAGTGGGGACAGGGCGAGCTTTCTTT
CASSEVGTGRAFF
>TRBV11-1|.|TRBD2|TRBJ2-3
TGTGCCAGCAGCCCCATACCTCCTAGCGGGGGGTTAACAGATACGCAGTATTTT
CASSPIPPSGGLTDTQYF